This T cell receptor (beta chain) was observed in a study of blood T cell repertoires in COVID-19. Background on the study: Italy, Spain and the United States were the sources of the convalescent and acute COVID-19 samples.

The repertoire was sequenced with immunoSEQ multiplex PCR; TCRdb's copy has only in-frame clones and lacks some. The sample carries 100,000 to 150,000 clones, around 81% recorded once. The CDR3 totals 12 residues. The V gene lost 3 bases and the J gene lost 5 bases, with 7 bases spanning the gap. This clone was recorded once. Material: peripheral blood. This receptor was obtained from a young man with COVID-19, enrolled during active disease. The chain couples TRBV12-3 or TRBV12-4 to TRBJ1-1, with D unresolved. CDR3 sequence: CASSFVRTEAFF. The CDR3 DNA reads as TGTGCCAGCAGTTTTGTGAGGACTGAAGCTTTCTTT.